This TCR beta chain came from a study of T cells after posttransplantation cyclophosphamide. This clone has ten or more counts. Its antigen is unknown. V gave up 2 bases and J gave up 4 bases, with 11 bases separating them. CDR3 length equals 14 residues. From germline, CDR1 is LNHDA and CDR2 SQIVND (reference sequence). Study findings and constraints: TRB overlap between skin or GI tissue T cells and blood was limited.

Some clones are missing from TCRdb's copy, which holds only in-frame ones; the method was immunoSEQ multiplex PCR. The sample shows approximately 10,000 clones, no singletons; the ten largest hold approximately 27%. Cyclophosphamide on days +3 and +4 followed busulfan-fludarabine conditioning and a marrow graft. The clonotype was recovered from a female patient aged 40-49 years who received an allogeneic stem cell transplant from a related donor, was CMV-positive, and had no GVHD. The graft donor may have contributed some T cells. The chain couples TRBV19 to TRBJ1-2, with D possibly being TRBD1 (6 bases). Here the sequenced sample was PBMCs, taken after allogeneic stem cell transplant with posttransplant cyclophosphamide. As DNA, the CDR3 is TGTGCCAGTAGTATAAGCAGGGACACCTATGGCTACACCTTC. It specifies CASSISRDTYGYTF.